The present entry profiles one T cell receptor beta chain with its context. Its matching antigen is unknown. Between the trimmed V and J ends, which lost 5 bases and 2 bases, there was a span of 21 bases. Germline loops: CDR1 SNHLY, CDR2 FYNNEI. CDR3 length: 17 amino acids. What was sequenced were expressed TCRB transcripts, since all of the isolated RNA had been reverse transcribed. Regulatory, naive and central memory T cell samples averaged around 3.6 million reads. The data were produced by immunoSEQ multiplex PCR, yet TCRdb's version contains in-frame clones alone and is incomplete. Among fewer than 900,000 clones listed, roughly 17% were seen once. The data are from a study of beta chain features in type 1 diabetes. Across the whole study: When patients were set against healthy donors, age, gender and cell yields were similar. Study observations and caveats: Researchers reported that naive, central memory and Treg TCRB repertoires appeared more similar in patients than in healthy donors. TCRB CDR3 length was moderately but significantly reduced in all four CD4+ subsets of Type 1 diabetes patients.

Sequenced material: naive CD4+ T cells from blood. The chain links TRBV2 to TRBJ2-5; D perhaps matches TRBD2 (6 bases). This clonotype was obtained from a woman between 18 and 29 years old in good health. As DNA, the CDR3 is TGTGCCAGCAGTATCCGGATCGGGAGTAAAGCGCAAGAGACCCAGTACTTC. This encodes CASSIRIGSKAQETQYF.